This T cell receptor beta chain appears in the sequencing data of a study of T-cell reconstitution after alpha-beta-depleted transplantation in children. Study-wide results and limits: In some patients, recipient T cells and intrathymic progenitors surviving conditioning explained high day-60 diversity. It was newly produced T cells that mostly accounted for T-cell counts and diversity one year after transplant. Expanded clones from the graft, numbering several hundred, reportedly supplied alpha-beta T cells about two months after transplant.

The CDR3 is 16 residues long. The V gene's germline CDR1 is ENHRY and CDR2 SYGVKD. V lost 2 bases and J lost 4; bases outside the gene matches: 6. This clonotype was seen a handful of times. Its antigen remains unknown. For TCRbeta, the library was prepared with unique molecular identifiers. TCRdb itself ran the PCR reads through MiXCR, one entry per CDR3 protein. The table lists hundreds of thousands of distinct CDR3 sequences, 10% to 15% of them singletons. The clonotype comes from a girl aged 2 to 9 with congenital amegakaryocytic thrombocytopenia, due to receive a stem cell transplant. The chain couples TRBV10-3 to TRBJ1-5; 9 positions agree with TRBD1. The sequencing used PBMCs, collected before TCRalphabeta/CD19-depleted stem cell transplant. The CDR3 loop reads CAISEHRGLLNQPQHF. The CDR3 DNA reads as TGTGCCATCAGTGAGCACAGGGGGCTACTAAATCAGCCCCAGCATTTT.